Below, one T cell receptor beta chain is given with its context. The CDR3 has 14 amino acids. Looked up from germline, CDR1 is SGHRS and CDR2 is YFSETQ. The trim removed 4 bases at V and 1 base at J, leaving 3 bases unmatched. Assay used: immunoSEQ multiplex PCR; TCRdb lists only in-frame clones, some missing. The sample holds about 74,000 clones, approximately 85% seen once. The sample originates from a study of OX40 agonist ivuxolimab in advanced cancers. Specimen: CD4+ or CD8+ T cells sorted from blood, collected in a trial of the OX40 agonist ivuxolimab. The V and J genes are TRBV5-1 and TRBJ1-1; 8 bases are shared with TRBD1. The receptor was derived from an adult with an advanced solid tumor such as melanoma, head and neck, liver or kidney cancer. The CDR3 sequence is CASSGGQANTEAFF. CDR3 DNA sequence: TGCGCCAGCAGCGGGGGACAGGCGAACACTGAAGCTTTCTTT.